A selection of T cell receptor beta chains follows, all from one sample in a study of cytomegalovirus exposure and HLA in healthy donors. Repertoires were generated with immunoSEQ multiplex PCR, while TCRdb's copy carries only in-frame clones and drops some. Here the sample spans around 130,000 clones, about four fifths being singletons. The sample consisted of PBMCs. The receptors here all came from a young man in good health and CMV-seronegative. CDR3s include the opening cysteine and the closing phenylalanine or tryptophan. D genes are given only for firm matches. Size values are once, few and many counts, or a class for expanded clones, and some rows have none.

J	size	D	V	DNA	CDR3
TRBJ1-5	NA	TRBD1	TRBV2	TGTGCCAGCAGTGAACCCCCCTGGACAGGGGGCCCTAGCAATCAGCCCCAGCATTTT	CASSEPPWTGGPSNQPQHF
TRBJ1-2	NA	TRBD1	TRBV7-3	TGTGCCAGCGGACAGGGGACCCCTGGAGGCTACACCTTC	CASGQGTPGGYTF
TRBJ2-7	NA	TRBD1	TRBV2	TGTGCCAGCACCCGAGAGGGGGCCGAACAGTACTTC	CASTREGAEQYF
TRBJ1-5	NA	NA	TRBV7-2	TGTGCCAGCAGCTGGGACTCCGGATGGGGAAATCAGCCCCAGCATTTT	CASSWDSGWGNQPQHF
TRBJ1-4	few	NA	TRBV7-9	TGTGCCAGCAGCCCGGGGATGGAGGGACCGCATAAACTGTTTTTT	CASSPGMEGPHKLFF
TRBJ2-5	NA	TRBD2	TRBV7-9	TGTGCCAGCAGCTTATCGGGACTAGCGGGACCAAGCCAAGAGACCCAGTACTTC	CASSLSGLAGPSQETQYF
TRBJ1-1	few	NA	TRBV27	TGTGCCAGCAGTTTGGCAGGGCGTTTGAACACTGAAGCTTTCTTT	CASSLAGRLNTEAFF
TRBJ2-7	NA	TRBD1	TRBV5-6	TGTGCCAGCAGCGAGGGACAGATGGAATACGAGCAGTACTTC	CASSEGQMEYEQYF
TRBJ1-4	few	TRBD1	TRBV5-5	TGTGCCAGCAGCCGGGGACAGGGAAGTGAAAAACTGTTTTTT	CASSRGQGSEKLFF
TRBJ2-1	NA	TRBD2	TRBV19	TGTGCCAGTAGTATTTGGCGGGAGAGCTACAATGAGCAGTTCTTC	CASSIWRESYNEQFF
TRBJ2-3	once	TRBD2	TRBV4-3	TGCGCCAGCAGCCAACAGACTAGCGGGAGGTTTGATACGCAGTATTTT	CASSQQTSGRFDTQYF
TRBJ1-5	NA	NA	TRBV10-1	TGCGCCAGCAGTGACCTGGGACACCCTAGCAATCAGCCCCAGCATTTT	CASSDLGHPSNQPQHF
TRBJ1-4	NA	TRBD1	TRBV4-1	TGCGCCAGCAGACCTTGGACAGGGGGGGGTGTAACTAATGAAAAACTGTTTTTT	CASRPWTGGGVTNEKLFF
TRBJ1-1	once	TRBD1	TRBV28	TGTGCCAGCAGTTTGGGACAGGGTGAAGCTTTCTTT	CASSLGQGEAFF
TRBJ2-7	NA	NA	TRBV7-9	TGTGCCAGCAGCACCGACAGGCCCAGCTCCTACGAGCAGTACTTC	CASSTDRPSSYEQYF
TRBJ1-6	NA	TRBD1	TRBV7-9	TGTGCCAGCAGTTTCGGACAGGGGGGTTCCTATAATTCACCCCTCCACTTT	CASSFGQGGSYNSPLHF
TRBJ2-7	NA	TRBD2	TRBV10-3	TGTGCCGCGGCGGGGGGCTACGAGCAGTACTTC	CAAAGGYEQYF
TRBJ1-2	NA	TRBD1	TRBV6-1	TGTGCCAGCCTCCTTGACAGGGGTCGCGACTATGGCTACACCTTC	CASLLDRGRDYGYTF
TRBJ1-5	NA	NA	TRBV19	TGTGCCAGTAACCTCGCCAGGGGAGAAACTCAGCCCCAGCATTTT	CASNLARGETQPQHF
TRBJ2-2	NA	TRBD1	TRBV19	TGTGCCAGCCTGCCAGGGGGGAACACCGGGGAGCTGTTTTTT	CASLPGGNTGELFF
TRBJ1-5	NA	NA	TRBV6-5	TGTGCCAGCAGTTACTCTAGGGGAAGTCAGCCCCAGCATTTT	CASSYSRGSQPQHF
TRBJ1-3	NA	NA	TRBV7-9	TGTGCCAGCAGCTTAGCAGGTCGGGACACCATATATTTT	CASSLAGRDTIYF
TRBJ2-5	NA	TRBD2	TRBV16	TGTGCCAGCAGCCAATCAGGGAGGGGCTCCCAAGAGACCCAGTACTTC	CASSQSGRGSQETQYF
TRBJ2-4	NA	TRBD1	TRBV7-9	TGTGCCAGCAGCAGCTGGACAGGACTAGCCAAAAACATTCAGTACTTC	CASSSWTGLAKNIQYF
TRBJ1-2	few	TRBD1	TRBV2	TGTGCCAGCAGTATTCGGGACAGGGCCTGGAGGCGAGATGGCTACACCTTC	CASSIRDRAWRRDGYTF
TRBJ1-2	NA	TRBD1	TRBV19	TGTGCCAGTACCCGGACAGGCTTGAACTATGGCTACACCTTC	CASTRTGLNYGYTF
TRBJ1-4	NA	NA	TRBV28	TGTGCCAGCAGGTGGGGGGGGCGCAGGGAAAAACTGTTTTTT	CASRWGGRREKLFF
TRBJ2-7	NA	NA	TRBV4-1	TGCGCCAGCAGCCGCGTGGCGGGAATCGACGAGCAGTACTTC	CASSRVAGIDEQYF
TRBJ1-1	NA	NA	TRBV7-9	TGTGCCAGCAGCCCGCTCGGGGGGAAGCACACTGAAGCTTTCTTT	CASSPLGGKHTEAFF
TRBJ1-1	NA	TRBD1	TRBV2	TGTGCCAGCAGTGCACAGGGGGCTGGTGAAGCTTTCTTT	CASSAQGAGEAFF
TRBJ2-6	NA	NA	TRBV4-2	TGTGCCAGCAGCCAAGGCGGGTTCTCTGGGGCCAACGTCCTGACTTTC	CASSQGGFSGANVLTF